The T cell receptor (beta chain) under discussion was sequenced for a study of neoadjuvant anti-PD-1 for oral cavity cancer. The sample's time point: after neoadjuvant nivolumab, at surgical resection. These newly diagnosed stage II-IVA oral cavity squamous cell carcinoma patients had no prior systemic or radiation treatment. No culture or expansion preceded analysis of these blood cells. Blood libraries mostly used 450 to 550 ng genomic DNA, six replicates each. Sequenced by immunoSEQ multiplex PCR; TCRdb stores in-frame clones only, minus some. Of 12,000 or so clones in the sample, 70% to 75% were seen once. CDR1 is LNHDA and CDR2 is SQIVND in the germline V gene (reference sequence). With 4 bases removed from V and 5 bases from J, the gap between germline ends came to 18 bases. This CDR3 contains 15 residues.

J is TRBJ2-7 and V is TRBV19; weak D call: TRBD1 (6 bases). The receptor's source is a person between 40 and 85 years old with oral cavity squamous cell carcinoma. The sequences come from PBMCs, collected after nivolumab (anti-PD-1) treatment. CDR3: CASSTTGTRVHEQYF. For the CDR3, the DNA is TGTGCCAGTAGTACTACCGGGACAAGGGTCCACGAGCAGTACTTC.